This T cell receptor (beta chain) appears in the sequencing data of a study of blood T cell repertoires in COVID-19. In the study overall: COVID-19 samples, acute and convalescent, were from the United States, Italy and Spain. PBMCs, B-cell-depleted T cells, or T cells provided the cDNA or gDNA that made up the material.

Germline-derived CDR1 and CDR2 are MGHDK and SYGVNS. V was trimmed by 1 base and J by 11 bases, leaving 20 bases between them. CDR3 length equals 15 residues. In the original processing: Estimation of nucleated cell counts was performed using reference gene primer amplification. Assay: immunoSEQ multiplex PCR; the TCRdb copy retains only in-frame clones and omits some. Clone size and V and J calls were adopted from that table, with D and trimming inferred from the DNA. The table has 95,000 to 130,000 clones, less than 85% seen once. V usage is TRBV25-1 and J usage is TRBJ1-1; D unclear. This TCR was sampled from a young man with acute or convalescent COVID-19. What was sequenced was peripheral blood. In nucleotides, the CDR3 is TGTGCCAGCAGTGAATCGGGGAACGATGTCGGGTGGGCTTTCTTT. This translates into CASSESGNDVGWAFF.